The entry below gives a single T cell receptor beta chain sequence along with its context. Its antigen remains unidentified. This sample stems from a study of T cell responses to AZD1222 COVID-19 vaccine. For the study at large: Second-dose schedules of about 4 or about 12 weeks were combined. Study conclusions and caveats: Females made up more of the donors, who were largely white British, and clonal diversity may have come out too low. Receipt of two AZD1222 doses was followed by a rise in Spike-specific TCR breadth and depth.

The assay was immunoSEQ multiplex PCR, and TCRdb's table has in-frame clones only and misses some. This sample has roughly 200,000 clones, with around nine tenths found just once. CDR1 is KGHDR, CDR2 SFDVKD, per germline. This CDR3 region has 14 residues. After removal of 7 bases from V and 5 bases from J, the junction contained 6 bases not matched to a gene. This receptor was identified in an adult in good health. The input for sequencing was peripheral blood, taken on day 0 of AZD1222 vaccination. The genes are TRBV24-1 and TRBJ1-2; 10 bases map to TRBD1. As DNA, the CDR3 is TGTGCCACCAGCCCGGGACAGGGGATATATGGCTACACCTTC. It specifies CATSPGQGIYGYTF.